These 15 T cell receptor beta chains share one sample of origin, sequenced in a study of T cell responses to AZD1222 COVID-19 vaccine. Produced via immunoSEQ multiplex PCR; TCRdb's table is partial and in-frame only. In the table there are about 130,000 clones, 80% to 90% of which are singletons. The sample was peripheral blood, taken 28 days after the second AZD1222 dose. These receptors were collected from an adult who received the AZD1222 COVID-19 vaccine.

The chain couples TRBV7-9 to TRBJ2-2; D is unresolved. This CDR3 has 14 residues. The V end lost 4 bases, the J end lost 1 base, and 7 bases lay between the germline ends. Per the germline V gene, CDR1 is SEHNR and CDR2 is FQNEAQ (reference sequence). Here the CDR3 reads CASSSTWNTGELFF. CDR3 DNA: TGTGCCAGCAGCTCGACTTGGAACACCGGGGAGCTGTTTTTT.

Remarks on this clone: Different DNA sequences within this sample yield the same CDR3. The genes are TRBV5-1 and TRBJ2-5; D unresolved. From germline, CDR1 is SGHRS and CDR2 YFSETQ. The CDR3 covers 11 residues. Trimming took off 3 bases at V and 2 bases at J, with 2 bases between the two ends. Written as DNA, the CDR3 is TGCGCCAGCAGCTCTCAAGAGACCCAGTACTTC. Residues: CASSSQETQYF.

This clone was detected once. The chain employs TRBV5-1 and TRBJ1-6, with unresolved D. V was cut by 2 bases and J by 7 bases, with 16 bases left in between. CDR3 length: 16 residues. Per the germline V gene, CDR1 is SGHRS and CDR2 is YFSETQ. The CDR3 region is CASSLGLVEENSPLHF. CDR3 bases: TGCGCCAGCAGCTTAGGGTTGGTGGAAGAGAATTCACCCCTCCACTTT.

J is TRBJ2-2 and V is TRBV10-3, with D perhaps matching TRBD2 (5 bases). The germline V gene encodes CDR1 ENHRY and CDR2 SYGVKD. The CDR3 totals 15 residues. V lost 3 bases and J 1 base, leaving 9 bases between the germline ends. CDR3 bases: TGTGCCATCAGTGACCTAGCAGGGAACACCGGGGAGCTGTTTTTT. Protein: CAISDLAGNTGELFF.

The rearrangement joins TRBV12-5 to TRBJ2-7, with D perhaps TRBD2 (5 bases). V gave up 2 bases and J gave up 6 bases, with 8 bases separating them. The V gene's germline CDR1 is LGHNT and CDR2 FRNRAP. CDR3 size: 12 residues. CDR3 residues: CASGLSGGEQYF. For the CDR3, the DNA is TGTGCTAGTGGTTTGAGCGGCGGCGAGCAGTACTTC.

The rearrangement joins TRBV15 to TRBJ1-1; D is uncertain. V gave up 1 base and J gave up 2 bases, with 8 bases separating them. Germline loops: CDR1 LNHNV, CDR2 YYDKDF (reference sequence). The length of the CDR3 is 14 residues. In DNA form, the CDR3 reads TGTGCCACCAGCAGAGTGGCAGACAACACTGAAGCTTTCTTT. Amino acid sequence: CATSRVADNTEAFF.

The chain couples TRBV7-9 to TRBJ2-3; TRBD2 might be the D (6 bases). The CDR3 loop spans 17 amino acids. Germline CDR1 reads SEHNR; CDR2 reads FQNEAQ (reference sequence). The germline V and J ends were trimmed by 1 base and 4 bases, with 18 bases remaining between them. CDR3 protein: CASSLGMVAESADTQYF. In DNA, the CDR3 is TGTGCCAGCAGCTTAGGAATGGTAGCGGAATCGGCAGATACGCAGTATTTT.

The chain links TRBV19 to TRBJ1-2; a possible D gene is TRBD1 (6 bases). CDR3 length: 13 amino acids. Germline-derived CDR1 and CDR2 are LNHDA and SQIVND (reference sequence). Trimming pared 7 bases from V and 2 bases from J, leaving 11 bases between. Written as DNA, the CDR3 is TGTGCCAGTAACCCCCAGGGGAACTATGGCTACACCTTC. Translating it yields CASNPQGNYGYTF.

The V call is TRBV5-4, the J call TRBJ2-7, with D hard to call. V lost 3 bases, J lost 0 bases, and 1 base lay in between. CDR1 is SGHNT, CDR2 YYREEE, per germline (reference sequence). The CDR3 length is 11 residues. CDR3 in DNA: TGTGCCAGCAGCTCCTCCTACGAGCAGTACTTC. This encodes CASSSSYEQYF.

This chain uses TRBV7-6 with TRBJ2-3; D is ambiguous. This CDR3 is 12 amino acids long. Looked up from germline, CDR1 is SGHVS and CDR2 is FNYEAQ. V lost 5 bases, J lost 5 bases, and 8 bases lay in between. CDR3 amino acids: CASSPGLDTQYF. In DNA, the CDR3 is TGTGCCAGCAGCCCCGGTCTAGATACGCAGTATTTT.

CDR3 sequence: CASSFWSSDRGGNQPQHF. The CDR3 nucleotides read TGTGCCAGCAGTTTCTGGTCGTCGGACAGGGGAGGCAATCAGCCCCAGCATTTT. The chain couples TRBV6-2 or TRBV6-3 to TRBJ1-5, with 9 nucleotides matching TRBD1. The germline V gene encodes CDR1 MNHEY and CDR2 SVGEGT. The CDR3 sequence is 18 residues long. V dropped 4 bases and J dropped 2; count of bases not matched to a gene: 12.

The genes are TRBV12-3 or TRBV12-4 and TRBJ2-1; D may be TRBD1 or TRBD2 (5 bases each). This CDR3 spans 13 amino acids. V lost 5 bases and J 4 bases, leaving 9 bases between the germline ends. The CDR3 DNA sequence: TGTGCCAGCAGTCAATGGGGGTACAATGAGCAGTTCTTC. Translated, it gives CASSQWGYNEQFF.

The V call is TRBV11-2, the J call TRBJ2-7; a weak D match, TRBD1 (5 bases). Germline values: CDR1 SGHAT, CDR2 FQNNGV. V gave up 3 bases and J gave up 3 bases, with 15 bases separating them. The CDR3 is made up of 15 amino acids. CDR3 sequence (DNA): TGTGCCAGCAGCTTTGGGGCAGACCACTTCTACGAGCAGTACTTC. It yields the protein CASSFGADHFYEQYF.

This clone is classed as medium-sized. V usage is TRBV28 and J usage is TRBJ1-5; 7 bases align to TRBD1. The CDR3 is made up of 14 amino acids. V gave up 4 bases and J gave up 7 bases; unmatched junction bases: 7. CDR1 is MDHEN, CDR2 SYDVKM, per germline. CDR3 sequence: CASSYLDRTQPQHF. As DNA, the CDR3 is TGTGCCAGCAGTTACCTGGACAGGACGCAGCCCCAGCATTTT.

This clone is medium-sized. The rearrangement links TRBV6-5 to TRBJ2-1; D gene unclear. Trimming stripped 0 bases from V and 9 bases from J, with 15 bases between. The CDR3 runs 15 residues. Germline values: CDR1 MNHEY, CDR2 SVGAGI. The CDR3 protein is CASSYSAPYPLEQFF. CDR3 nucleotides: TGTGCCAGCAGTTACTCGGCGCCGTACCCCCTTGAGCAGTTCTTC.